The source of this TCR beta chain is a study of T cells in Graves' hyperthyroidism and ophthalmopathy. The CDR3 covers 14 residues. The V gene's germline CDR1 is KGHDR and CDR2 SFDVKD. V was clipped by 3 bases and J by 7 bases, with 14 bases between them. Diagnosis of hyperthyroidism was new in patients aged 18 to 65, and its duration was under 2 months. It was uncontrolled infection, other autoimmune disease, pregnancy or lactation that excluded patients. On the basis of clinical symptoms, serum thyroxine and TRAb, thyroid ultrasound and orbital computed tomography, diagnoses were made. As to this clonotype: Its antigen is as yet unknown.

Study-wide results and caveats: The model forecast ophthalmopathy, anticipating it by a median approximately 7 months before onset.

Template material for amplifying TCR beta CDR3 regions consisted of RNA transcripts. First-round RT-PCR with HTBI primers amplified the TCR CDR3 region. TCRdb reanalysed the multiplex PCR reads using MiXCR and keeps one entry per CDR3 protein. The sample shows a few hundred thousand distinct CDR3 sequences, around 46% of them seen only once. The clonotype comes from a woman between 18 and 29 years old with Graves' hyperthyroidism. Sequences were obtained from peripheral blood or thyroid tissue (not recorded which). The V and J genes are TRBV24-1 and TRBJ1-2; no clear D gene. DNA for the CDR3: TGTGCCACCAGTGATGCGGGATCCACTAGTGGCTACACCTTC. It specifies CATSDAGSTSGYTF.